The entry that follows covers one T cell receptor (beta chain) sequence. After re-calling the 5' RACE reads, TCRdb lists one entry per CDR3 protein, DNA absent. The repertoire table contains approximately 160,000 distinct CDR3 sequences. The sample is drawn from a study of monozygotic twins with inflammatory bowel disease. The source material was blood. The TCR originated in a human donor with ulcerative colitis or Crohn's disease, or a healthy co-twin of an affected twin (not recorded which).

CDR3 region: CASRRLAGAQHEQFF. The chain recombines TRBV7-2 with TRBJ2-1; without DNA, the TCRdb call of TRBD2 cannot be checked. The CDR3 runs to 15 residues. The V gene's germline CDR1 is SGHTA and CDR2 FQGNSA.